This is a list of T cell receptor beta chains from one sample in a study of CD8+CD57+ T cells in acquired aplastic anemia. TCRdb re-analysed the reads in MiXCR, keeping a single row per CDR3 protein. The table records 120,000 or so distinct CDR3 sequences, over 30% of them present only once. The sequenced material came from sorted CD4+, CD8+, or CD8+CD57+ T cells (not recorded which) from PBMCs. The receptors were gathered from a human donor with aplastic anemia. CDR3s include the opening cysteine and the closing phenylalanine or tryptophan. D genes are given only for firm matches. A row's size may be missing; if present it is once, few, many or a size class.

d_call	v_call	clone_size	j_call	cdr3_aa	cdr3_nt
NA	TRBV7-2	NA	TRBJ1-1	CASSSRGGTNETFF	TGTGCCAGCAGCTCTAGGGGAGGGACCAATGAAACTTTCTTT
NA	TRBV20-1	many	TRBJ1-1	CSPEGAATEAFF	TGCAGTCCGGAGGGAGCCGCGACTGAAGCTTTCTTT
TRBD1	TRBV10-1	NA	TRBJ1-5	CASSETGAGQPQHF	TGCGCCAGCAGTGAGACAGGGGCGGGGCAGCCCCAGCATTTT
NA	TRBV5-1	few	TRBJ1-1	CASSLVVAGTEAFF	TGCGCCAGCAGCTTGGTGGTAGCGGGGACTGAAGCTTTCTTT
NA	TRBV19	NA	TRBJ2-3	CASTPAGRGTQYF	TGTGCCAGTACCCCCGCAGGGAGAGGTACGCAGTATTTT
NA	TRBV14	NA	TRBJ1-1	CAGSPLDRILNTEAFF	TGTGCCGGCAGCCCCCTCGACCGAATTCTGAACACTGAAGCTTTCTTT
TRBD1	TRBV9	many	TRBJ1-3	CASSAGPRTGSGNTIYF	TGTGCCAGCAGCGCTGGCCCCCGGACAGGGTCAGGAAACACCATATATTTT
NA	TRBV7-2	many	TRBJ2-7	CASSLTTSPGTSHEQYF	TGTGCCAGCAGCTTAACTACTAGTCCGGGGACCTCTCACGAGCAGTACTTC
NA	TRBV25-1	NA	TRBJ1-2	CASSASWGSNYGYTF	TGTGCCAGCAGTGCCTCTTGGGGCAGCAACTATGGCTACACCTTC
NA	TRBV2	NA	TRBJ2-1	CASRTDNYNEQFF	TGTGCCAGCAGGACAGACAACTACAATGAGCAGTTCTTC
NA	TRBV6-2/TRBV6-3	few	TRBJ2-2	CASSYLLVHGDTGELFF	TGTGCCAGCAGTTACTTGCTTGTACACGGGGACACCGGGGAGCTGTTTTTT
NA	TRBV7-9	many	TRBJ1-4	CASSLARDGLEKLFF	TGTGCCAGCAGCTTAGCTAGGGACGGACTAGAAAAACTGTTTTTT
TRBD1	TRBV2	few	TRBJ2-6	CASKKTGAQGANVLTF	TGTGCCAGCAAGAAAACAGGGGCGCAAGGGGCCAACGTCCTGACTTTC
NA	TRBV9	NA	TRBJ2-2	CASSVGVENTGELFF	TGTGCCAGCAGCGTGGGGGTAGAGAACACCGGGGAGCTGTTTTTT
NA	TRBV19	NA	TRBJ1-1	CASMLANTEAFF	TGTGCCAGTATGTTGGCGAACACTGAAGCTTTCTTT
NA	TRBV2	NA	TRBJ1-1	CASCLGPSRTEAFF	TGTGCCAGCTGTCTTGGCCCTAGCCGAACTGAAGCTTTCTTT
NA	TRBV11-1	NA	TRBJ2-1	CASSLIARGNEQFF	TGTGCCAGCAGCCTGATAGCGAGAGGGAATGAGCAGTTCTTC
TRBD1	TRBV20-1	NA	TRBJ2-5	CSARIAGGQEETQYF	TGCAGTGCTAGAATCGCCGGAGGACAGGAAGAGACCCAGTACTTC
NA	TRBV24-1	NA	TRBJ1-5	CATSGGGLGNQPQHF	TGTGCCACCAGTGGGGGGGGTTTGGGCAATCAGCCCCAGCATTTT
NA	TRBV12-3/TRBV12-4	NA	TRBJ1-2	CASSLDGGGRWGYTF	TGTGCCAGCAGTTTAGATGGCGGGGGGCGCTGGGGCTACACCTTC
NA	TRBV2	few	TRBJ1-6	CASTSTHNSPLHF	TGTGCCAGCACTTCGACACACAATTCACCCCTCCACTTT
TRBD2	TRBV24-1	NA	TRBJ2-3	CATSLGLAGLTDTQYF	TGTGCCACCAGTTTGGGACTAGCGGGGCTCACAGATACGCAGTATTTT
NA	TRBV20-1	few	TRBJ2-1	CSAFQGNHEQFF	TGCAGTGCTTTCCAAGGGAACCATGAGCAGTTCTTC
NA	TRBV19	many	TRBJ2-1	CATNSLARDHEQFF	TGTGCCACCAACAGCCTAGCTCGGGACCATGAGCAGTTCTTC
TRBD1	TRBV10-3	NA	TRBJ2-5	CAICDRDRETQYF	TGTGCCATCTGTGATCGGGACAGAGAGACCCAGTACTTC
NA	TRBV29-1	NA	TRBJ1-5	CSVVAGQPDQPQHF	TGCAGCGTTGTTGCTGGACAGCCGGATCAGCCCCAGCATTTT
NA	TRBV7-2	few	TRBJ2-2	CASSFDPTGELFF	TGTGCCAGCAGCTTCGACCCCACCGGGGAGCTGTTTTTT
NA	TRBV12-3/TRBV12-4	NA	TRBJ1-1	CASTFRPGMTEAFF	TGTGCCAGCACCTTCCGTCCAGGGATGACTGAAGCTTTCTTT
TRBD1	TRBV11-2	many	TRBJ1-2	CASSFAGGSDYGYTF	TGTGCCAGCAGCTTCGCAGGGGGGTCGGACTATGGCTACACCTTC
TRBD2	TRBV28	NA	TRBJ2-3	CASSRAGAKRDTQYF	TGTGCCAGCAGCCGAGCGGGGGCCAAGAGAGATACGCAGTATTTT
TRBD1	TRBV29-1	NA	TRBJ2-7	CSARTGGAGEQYF	TGCAGCGCAAGGACAGGGGGCGCGGGCGAGCAGTACTTC
NA	TRBV24-1	NA	TRBJ2-1	CATTPPGLVVGEQFF	TGTGCCACTACCCCCCCAGGGTTAGTGGTCGGTGAGCAGTTCTTC